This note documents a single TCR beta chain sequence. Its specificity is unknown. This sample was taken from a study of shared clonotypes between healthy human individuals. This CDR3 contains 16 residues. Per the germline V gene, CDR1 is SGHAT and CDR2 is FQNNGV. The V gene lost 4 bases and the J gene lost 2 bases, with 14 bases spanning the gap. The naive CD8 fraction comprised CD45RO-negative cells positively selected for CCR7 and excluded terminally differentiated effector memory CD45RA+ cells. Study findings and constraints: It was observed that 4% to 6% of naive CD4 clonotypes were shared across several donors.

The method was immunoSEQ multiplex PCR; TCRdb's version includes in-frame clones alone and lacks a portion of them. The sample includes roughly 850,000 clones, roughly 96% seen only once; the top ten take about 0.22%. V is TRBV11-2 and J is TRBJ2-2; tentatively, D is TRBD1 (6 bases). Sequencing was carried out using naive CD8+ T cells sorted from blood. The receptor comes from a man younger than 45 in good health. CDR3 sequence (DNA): TGTGCCAGCAGCTCCATACAGGGTTTAAACACCGGGGAGCTGTTTTTT. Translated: CASSSIQGLNTGELFF.